This T cell receptor beta chain was identified in a study of cytomegalovirus exposure and HLA in healthy donors. About the study: There were a few hundred genotyped donors. Of these, 81% fell in the genetic ancestry cluster associated with self-reported Caucasian donors.

Note on this clone: Its specificity is unknown.

This CDR3 spans 17 amino acids. Germline lookup yields CDR1 SGHTS and CDR2 YDEGEE. Trimming removed 4 bases from V and 3 bases from J; junction bases left unmatched: 11. The study's findings and limits: An analysis done earlier found most TCR beta V segments productive about 90% or about 30% of the time. Generally TCR sequences proved uncommon, though certain public TCRs appeared in numerous donors.

The study ran its PCR with 60 Vbeta and 13 Jbeta primers. The table came from immunoSEQ multiplex PCR; TCRdb's copy has only in-frame clones and leaves some out. The sample consists of 100,000 or so clones, roughly 80% of them appearing once. The receptor comes from a man aged 25 to 45 in good health and CMV-seropositive. Sequenced sample: PBMCs. The rearrangement links TRBV5-8 to TRBJ2-3; 10 nucleotides line up with TRBD2. The CDR3 bases are TGTGCCAGCAGCGCTTTTCTGAGCGGGGGGGCAACAGATACGCAGTATTTT. Residues: CASSAFLSGGATDTQYF. The whole variable domain, remainder taken from reference TRBV5-8 and TRBJ2-3, is EAGVTQSPTHLIKTRGQQATLRCSPISGHTSVYWYQQALGLGLQFLLWYDEGEERNRGNFPPRFSGRQFPNYSSELNVNALELEDSALYLCASSAFLSGGATDTQYFGPGTRLTVL.